The 11 T cell receptor beta chains below were found in one sample sequenced in a study of CD8 T cells in ankylosing spondylitis. TCRdb reprocessed the 5' RACE reads with MiXCR, giving one entry per CDR3 protein. The table records 150,000 to 200,000 distinct CDR3 sequences, over 15% of them present only once. The sequenced sample was blood, either unsorted or a sorted T cell fraction (not recorded which). These receptors came from a male donor between 5 and 29 years old with ankylosing spondylitis or in good health (not recorded which).

This clonotype was counted a few times. The V call is TRBV20-1, the J call TRBJ2-1; 11 bases are shared with TRBD2. Losses at the gene ends were 6 bases for V and 9 bases for J; bases not matched to a gene: 10. Germline loops: CDR1 DFQATT, CDR2 SNEGSKA (reference sequence). The CDR3 consists of 14 residues. This chain's CDR3 is CSANLAGGGSEQFF. The CDR3 region has the DNA TGCAGTGCGAATCTAGCGGGAGGAGGTAGTGAGCAGTTCTTC.

This clonotype was detected many times. The chain is built from TRBV11-2 and TRBJ2-2; 7 bases align to TRBD2. Germline CDR1 and CDR2: SGHAT and FQNNGV. The CDR3 extends over 19 amino acids. Trimming at V came to 5 bases and at J to 7 bases, leaving 22 bases not matched to a gene. The CDR3 region is CASSRPLAGPREYGGELFF. The CDR3 DNA reads as TGTGCCAGCAGCCGTCCCTTGGCGGGCCCGCGGGAGTACGGCGGGGAGCTGTTTTTT.

This clonotype was observed many times. The CDR3 region is CATEVGGSRQPQHF. The CDR3 DNA sequence: TGTGCCACCGAAGTAGGGGGGTCCAGGCAGCCCCAGCATTTT. The chain couples TRBV19 to TRBJ1-5, with a weak D call TRBD1 (6 bases). The V end was cut by 10 bases, the J end by 7 bases, with 20 bases between. The CDR3 sequence is 14 residues long. Germline-derived CDR1 and CDR2 are LNHDA and SQIVND (reference sequence).

This clonotype showed up just a few times. The V and J genes are TRBV4-2 and TRBJ2-1; a weak D match, TRBD1 (5 bases). The CDR3 runs 14 residues. Germline V gene lookup returns CDR1 LGHNA and CDR2 YNFKEQ. V lost 3 bases and J lost 10, with 16 bases in between. The CDR3 loop is CASSHQGRDQEQFF. Here the CDR3 DNA reads TGTGCCAGCAGCCACCAGGGCAGGGATCAAGAGCAGTTCTTC.

In this sample, this clonotype turned up many times. The rearrangement links TRBV18 to TRBJ1-1; D is ambiguous. This CDR3 is built from 11 residues. V lost 4 bases to trimming and J lost 3 bases, with 3 bases between them. CDR1 KGHSH and CDR2 LQKENI come from the germline V gene. CDR3 DNA: TGTGCCAGCTCACATGACACTGAAGCTTTCTTT. Translating gives CASSHDTEAFF.

This clonotype was picked up many times. The V and J genes are TRBV5-5 and TRBJ1-2; 7 positions agree with TRBD1. The CDR3 totals 15 residues. Germline values: CDR1 SGHKS, CDR2 YYEKEE (reference sequence). J was trimmed by 2 bases and V by 0 bases; bases with no gene match: 4. The CDR3 bases are TGTGCCAGCAGCTTGGTCGGGACAGACAACTATGGCTACACCTTC. It codes for CASSLVGTDNYGYTF.

This clonotype has a count of ten or more. V and J are TRBV20-1 and TRBJ2-3; D unclear. This CDR3 region has 12 residues. Trimming removed 1 base from V and 6 bases from J, with 8 bases in between. Per germline, CDR1 DFQATT and CDR2 SNEGSKA (reference sequence). The CDR3 DNA follows: TGCAGTGCTAGAGCAGACTCTGATACGCAGTATTTT. Translating gives CSARADSDTQYF.

The V and J genes are TRBV10-2 and TRBJ2-1; D unresolved. Deletions cut 0 bases from V and 7 bases from J, with 7 bases between. The CDR3 runs to 13 residues. Germline V CDR1 and CDR2: WSHSY, SAAADI. The CDR3 DNA sequence: TGCGCCAGCAGTGAGTCAGTGGCAAATGAGCAGTTCTTC. Its protein product is CASSESVANEQFF.

The rearrangement joins TRBV7-6 to TRBJ2-7, with D uncertain. Looked up from germline, CDR1 is SGHVS and CDR2 is FNYEAQ. V gave up 5 bases and J gave up 3 bases, with 8 bases separating them. The CDR3 consists of 12 residues. CDR3 coding DNA: TGTGCCAGCAGCCCAGACGGCTACGAGCAGTACTTC. It specifies CASSPDGYEQYF.

This clonotype was recorded many times. V and J are TRBV12-3 or TRBV12-4 and TRBJ1-5; TRBD1 matches 8 bases. There are 14 residues in the CDR3. The trim removed 6 bases at V and 3 bases at J, leaving 4 bases unmatched. CDR3 sequence reads: CASSWTGINQPQHF. CDR3 in DNA: TGTGCCAGCAGCTGGACAGGGATCAATCAGCCCCAGCATTTT.

This clonotype appeared a few times. This sequence joins TRBV10-1 and TRBJ2-1, with D unclear. The CDR3 runs to 15 residues. V lost 3 bases, J lost 3 bases, and 12 bases lay in between. The germline V gene has CDR1 WNHNN and CDR2 SYGVQD (reference sequence). This CDR3 is CASSERRSDYNEQFF. CDR3 nucleotide sequence: TGCGCCAGCAGTGAAAGGCGAAGCGACTACAATGAGCAGTTCTTC.